The T cell receptor beta chain under discussion was sequenced for a study of cytomegalovirus exposure and HLA in healthy donors. Study-wide results and caveats: In a later analysis, V- and J-gene trimming of beta chains associated with a DCLRE1C missense variant, replicated independently.

Vbeta (60) and Jbeta (13) primers were used in the PCR. The assay was immunoSEQ multiplex PCR, and TCRdb's table has in-frame clones only and misses some. This sample's clone table lists around 140,000 clones. V lost 10 bases, J lost 5 bases, and 7 bases stayed unmatched. This CDR3 spans 13 amino acids. CDR1 SGHVS and CDR2 FQNEAQ come from the germline V gene. Turning to this clone: Its matching antigen is unknown.

The receptor was derived from a woman in her 40s in good health and CMV-seronegative. This chain links TRBV7-8 with TRBJ1-5; 8 bases fit TRBD1. The sequenced material came from PBMCs. This CDR3 is CATSTGADQPQHF. CDR3 DNA: TGTGCCACTTCGACAGGGGCTGATCAGCCCCAGCATTTT.